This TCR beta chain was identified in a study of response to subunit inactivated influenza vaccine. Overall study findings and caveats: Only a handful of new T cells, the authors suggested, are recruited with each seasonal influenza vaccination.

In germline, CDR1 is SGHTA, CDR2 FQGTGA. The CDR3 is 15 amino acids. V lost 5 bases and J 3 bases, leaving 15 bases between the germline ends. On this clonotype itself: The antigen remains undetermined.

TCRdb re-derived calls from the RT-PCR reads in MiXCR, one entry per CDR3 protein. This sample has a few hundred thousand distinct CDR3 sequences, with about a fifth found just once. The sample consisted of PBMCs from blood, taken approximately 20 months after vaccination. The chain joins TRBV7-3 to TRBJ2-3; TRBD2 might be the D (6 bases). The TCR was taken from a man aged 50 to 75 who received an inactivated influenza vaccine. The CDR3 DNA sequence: TGTGCCAGCAGCCCCCTCGGCGGGAAGACAGATACGCAGTATTTT. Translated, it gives CASSPLGGKTDTQYF.